This T cell receptor (beta chain) was captured in a study of blood T cell repertoires in COVID-19. Libraries were prepared by immunoSEQ multiplex PCR; TCRdb keeps only in-frame clonotypes and omits some of them. Seen here are 150,000 or so clones, about four fifths observed once, and the top ten hold about 12%. The TCR comes from a man between 45 and 60 years old who had recovered from COVID-19. Source material: PBMCs or T cells enriched from blood (not recorded which).

This chain's CDR3 is CASSDRAGNTIYF. Here the CDR3 DNA reads TGTGCCAGCAGCGACAGGGCTGGAAACACCATATATTTT. The chain has TRBV28 and TRBJ1-3; 7 bases map to TRBD1. The germline V gene has CDR1 MDHEN and CDR2 SYDVKM. J lost 2 bases, V lost 6 bases, and 1 base had no gene match. CDR3 length equals 13 residues. The full variable domain, with the rest looked up from reference TRBV28 and TRBJ1-3, is DVKVTQSSRYLVKRTGEKVFLECVQDMDHENMFWYRQDPGLGLRLIYFSYDVKMKEKGDIPEGYSVSREKKERFSLILESASTNQTSMYLCASSDRAGNTIYFGEGSWLTVV.